A selection of T cell receptor beta chains follows, all from one sample in a study of T cell responses to AZD1222 COVID-19 vaccine. This table comes from immunoSEQ multiplex PCR, and its TCRdb copy is limited to in-frame clones, with some not included. The top ten clones hold roughly 4.7% of a sample with fewer than 150,000 clones, about 89% of them seen once. Sequencing was performed on peripheral blood, taken on day 0 of AZD1222 vaccination. The source is an adult in good health. Each CDR3 is given with its conserved first and last residue. D genes are given only for firm matches. Size tells how often a clone was seen (once, few, many) or the class of an expanded clone, and some rows leave it out.

j_gene: TRBJ2-7
d_gene: -
v_gene: TRBV4-2
abundance: -
CDR3aa: CASSHSLGGGFTYEQYF
CDR3nt: TGTGCCAGCAGCCATTCCCTAGGGGGAGGGTTCACCTACGAGCAGTACTTC

j_gene: TRBJ1-2
d_gene: TRBD1
v_gene: TRBV19
abundance: -
CDR3aa: CASTITQGAGYGYTF
CDR3nt: TGTGCCAGTACCATCACCCAGGGGGCCGGCTATGGCTACACCTTC

j_gene: TRBJ1-2
d_gene: -
v_gene: TRBV15
abundance: -
CDR3aa: CATSRDLSGGGYYGYTF
CDR3nt: TGTGCCACCAGCAGAGATCTTTCGGGGGGCGGTTACTATGGCTACACCTTC

j_gene: TRBJ2-4
d_gene: -
v_gene: TRBV2
abundance: -
CDR3aa: CASSSQGLAKNIQYF
CDR3nt: TGTGCCAGCAGTTCCCAGGGGCTAGCCAAAAACATTCAGTACTTC

j_gene: TRBJ1-1
d_gene: -
v_gene: TRBV4-2
abundance: -
CDR3aa: CASSPTGITEAFF
CDR3nt: TGTGCCAGCAGCCCTACAGGGATCACTGAAGCTTTCTTT

j_gene: TRBJ1-4
d_gene: -
v_gene: TRBV28
abundance: -
CDR3aa: CASSFEQGPVNEKLFF
CDR3nt: TGTGCCAGCAGTTTCGAACAGGGACCGGTGAATGAAAAACTGTTTTTT

j_gene: TRBJ1-2
d_gene: -
v_gene: TRBV14
abundance: -
CDR3aa: CASSQDRGRSSYGYTF
CDR3nt: TGTGCCAGCAGCCAAGATCGGGGCAGGAGTAGCTATGGCTACACCTTC

j_gene: TRBJ2-7
d_gene: -
v_gene: TRBV27
abundance: -
CDR3aa: CASSQFTGSYEQYF
CDR3nt: TGTGCCAGCAGCCAATTTACAGGGTCCTACGAGCAGTACTTC

j_gene: TRBJ2-3
d_gene: TRBD1
v_gene: TRBV9
abundance: -
CDR3aa: CASTVEGAIGDTQYF
CDR3nt: TGTGCCAGCACCGTTGAGGGGGCCATAGGAGATACGCAGTATTTT

j_gene: TRBJ2-5
d_gene: -
v_gene: TRBV7-9
abundance: once
CDR3aa: CASSLGGLLQETQYF
CDR3nt: TGTGCCAGCAGCTTAGGAGGGCTCCTACAAGAGACCCAGTACTTC

j_gene: TRBJ2-3
d_gene: TRBD2
v_gene: TRBV11-2
abundance: -
CDR3aa: CASSQRTSGSTDTQYF
CDR3nt: TGTGCCAGCAGCCAACGGACTAGCGGTAGCACAGATACGCAGTATTTT

j_gene: TRBJ2-5
d_gene: -
v_gene: TRBV4-1
abundance: -
CDR3aa: CASSPLDPATQYF
CDR3nt: TGCGCCAGCAGCCCTCTCGATCCCGCGACCCAGTACTTC

j_gene: TRBJ2-1
d_gene: TRBD1
v_gene: TRBV4-1
abundance: -
CDR3aa: CASSQDGQGAYNEQFF
CDR3nt: TGCGCCAGCAGCCAAGATGGACAGGGTGCCTACAATGAGCAGTTCTTC

j_gene: TRBJ2-3
d_gene: -
v_gene: TRBV28
abundance: -
CDR3aa: CASSFRARMGTQYF
CDR3nt: TGTGCCAGCAGTTTCCGAGCCCGAATGGGGACGCAGTATTTT

j_gene: TRBJ2-5
d_gene: TRBD2
v_gene: TRBV20-1
abundance: -
CDR3aa: CSAKRGETQYF
CDR3nt: TGCAGTGCTAAGCGGGGGGAGACCCAGTACTTC

j_gene: TRBJ1-1
d_gene: -
v_gene: TRBV2
abundance: -
CDR3aa: CASKRRDTSNTEAFF
CDR3nt: TGTGCCAGCAAGAGGCGGGACACATCGAACACTGAAGCTTTCTTT

j_gene: TRBJ2-3
d_gene: TRBD1
v_gene: TRBV4-1
abundance: -
CDR3aa: CASSQGSGQGFRDTQYF
CDR3nt: TGCGCCAGCAGCCAGGGGTCGGGACAGGGGTTCCGGGATACGCAGTATTTT

j_gene: TRBJ2-7
d_gene: TRBD1
v_gene: TRBV5-6
abundance: -
CDR3aa: CASSWTGVEYF
CDR3nt: TGTGCCAGCAGCTGGACAGGGGTGGAGTACTTC

j_gene: TRBJ1-2
d_gene: -
v_gene: TRBV5-1
abundance: -
CDR3aa: CASSSAFGGQSSYGYTF
CDR3nt: TGCGCCAGCAGCTCGGCCTTCGGCGGCCAGTCGAGCTATGGCTACACCTTC

j_gene: TRBJ1-2
d_gene: -
v_gene: TRBV15
abundance: -
CDR3aa: CATSRGRAPDYGYTF
CDR3nt: TGTGCCACCAGCAGAGGCAGGGCCCCCGACTATGGCTACACCTTC

j_gene: TRBJ2-7
d_gene: -
v_gene: TRBV27
abundance: -
CDR3aa: CASSFLAYSYEQYF
CDR3nt: TGTGCCAGCAGTTTCCTTGCGTACTCCTACGAGCAGTACTTC

j_gene: TRBJ1-2
d_gene: -
v_gene: TRBV10-2
abundance: -
CDR3aa: CASSELRGDGYTF
CDR3nt: TGCGCCAGCAGTGAGTTAAGAGGCGATGGCTACACCTTC